This T cell receptor (beta chain) was profiled in a study of T-cell reconstitution after alpha-beta-depleted transplantation in children. Concerning this clonotype itself: Its antigen is not identified.

Overall study findings and caveats: Surviving thymic progenitors and recipient T cells were the source of high TCRbeta diversity at day 60 in some patients. At the one-year point after transplant, T-cell counts and TCRbeta diversity were found to come mostly from T cells that had been newly produced. In patients about two months after transplant, alpha-beta T cells reportedly arose from several hundred expanded graft clones.

This CDR3 contains 16 residues. After removal of 1 base from V and 5 bases from J, the junction contained 9 bases not matched to a gene. Germline loops: CDR1 MGHRA, CDR2 YSYEKL. The TCRbeta library was prepared with unique molecular identifiers. TCRdb used MiXCR to reprocess the PCR reads, holding one entry per CDR3 protein. The data hold 700,000 to 950,000 distinct CDR3 sequences, with about 15% observed a single time. The TCR was taken from a male patient aged 5 to 17 who had a stem cell transplant for acute lymphoblastic leukemia, so the T cells may come from the graft donor. Sequenced here: PBMCs, mostly from graft donor cells, sampled 360 days after TCRalphabeta/CD19-depleted stem cell transplant. The chain is built from TRBV4-1 and TRBJ2-7; 9 bases match TRBD1. CDR3 region: CASSQVTGQGRHEQYF. The CDR3 DNA reads TGCGCCAGCAGCCAAGTGACGGGACAGGGACGCCACGAGCAGTACTTC.